This T cell receptor beta chain was captured in a study of OX40 agonist ivuxolimab in advanced cancers. Background on the study: Patients in dose escalation had liver, melanoma, kidney or head and neck cancers. Three patients, one with hepatocellular carcinoma and two with cutaneous melanoma, achieved partial responses. Points from the study as a whole: The study found among the lowest clonal expansion in partial responders at 0.1-3.0 mg/kg.

CDR3 length: 15 residues. Germline CDR1 and CDR2: SGHRS and YFSETQ. After removal of 4 bases from V and 7 bases from J, the junction contained 9 bases not matched to a gene. Prior autoimmune disease or systemic immunosuppression barred patients. To note about this clone: What it binds is not known.

TCRdb keeps only in-frame clones here, not all; method: immunoSEQ multiplex PCR. There are just under 60,000 clones in the sample; approximately 91% occur only once, and 3% to 4.5% lies in the top ten. The TCR sequence derives from an adult with an advanced solid tumor such as melanoma, head and neck, liver or kidney cancer. The source was CD4+ or CD8+ T cells sorted from blood, collected in a trial of the OX40 agonist ivuxolimab. This chain uses TRBV5-1 with TRBJ1-4; 8 bases fit TRBD1. CDR3 sequence: CASSRWTGYSEKLFF. The CDR3, as DNA: TGCGCCAGCAGCCGATGGACAGGGTACTCTGAAAAACTGTTTTTT. The full variable domain, its missing parts supplied by reference TRBV5-1 and TRBJ1-4, is KAGVTQTPRYLIKTRGQQVTLSCSPISGHRSVSWYQQTPGQGLQFLFEYFSETQRNKGNFPGRFSGRQFSNSRSEMNVSTLELGDSALYLCASSRWTGYSEKLFFGSGTQLSVL.